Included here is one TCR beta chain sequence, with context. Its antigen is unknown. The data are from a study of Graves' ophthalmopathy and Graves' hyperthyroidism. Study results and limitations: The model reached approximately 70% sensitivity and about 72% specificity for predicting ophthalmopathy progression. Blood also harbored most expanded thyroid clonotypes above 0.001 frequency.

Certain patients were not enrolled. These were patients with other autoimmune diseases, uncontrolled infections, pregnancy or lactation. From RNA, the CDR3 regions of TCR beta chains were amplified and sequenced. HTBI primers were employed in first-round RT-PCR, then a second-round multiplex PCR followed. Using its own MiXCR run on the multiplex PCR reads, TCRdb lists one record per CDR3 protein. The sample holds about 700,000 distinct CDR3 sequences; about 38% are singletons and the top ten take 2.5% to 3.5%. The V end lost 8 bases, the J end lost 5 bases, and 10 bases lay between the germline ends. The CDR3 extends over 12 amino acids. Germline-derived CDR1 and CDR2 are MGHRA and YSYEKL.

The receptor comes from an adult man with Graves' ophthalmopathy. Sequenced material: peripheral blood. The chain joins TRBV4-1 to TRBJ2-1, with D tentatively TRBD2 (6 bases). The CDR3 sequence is CASGLLNNEQFF. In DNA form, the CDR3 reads TGCGCCAGCGGACTACTAAACAATGAGCAGTTCTTC.